This T cell receptor (beta chain) stems from a study of blood T cell repertoires in COVID-19. Data came from immunoSEQ multiplex PCR; TCRdb stores just in-frame clones and leaves some out. The sample shows about 160,000 clones, 82% of them seen only once. This CDR3 region has 16 residues. V lost 6 bases and J lost 1; bases outside the gene matches: 9. The germline CDR1 and CDR2 sequences are LNHDA and SQIVND (reference sequence). The chain combines TRBV19 with TRBJ2-5; 9 bases map to TRBD1. This receptor was taken from a woman aged 40 to 50 with COVID-19, enrolled during active disease. The specimen was peripheral blood. The CDR3 sequence is CASSNPGTGFQETQYF. The CDR3 coding sequence is TGTGCCAGTAGCAATCCCGGGACAGGGTTCCAAGAGACCCAGTACTTC.